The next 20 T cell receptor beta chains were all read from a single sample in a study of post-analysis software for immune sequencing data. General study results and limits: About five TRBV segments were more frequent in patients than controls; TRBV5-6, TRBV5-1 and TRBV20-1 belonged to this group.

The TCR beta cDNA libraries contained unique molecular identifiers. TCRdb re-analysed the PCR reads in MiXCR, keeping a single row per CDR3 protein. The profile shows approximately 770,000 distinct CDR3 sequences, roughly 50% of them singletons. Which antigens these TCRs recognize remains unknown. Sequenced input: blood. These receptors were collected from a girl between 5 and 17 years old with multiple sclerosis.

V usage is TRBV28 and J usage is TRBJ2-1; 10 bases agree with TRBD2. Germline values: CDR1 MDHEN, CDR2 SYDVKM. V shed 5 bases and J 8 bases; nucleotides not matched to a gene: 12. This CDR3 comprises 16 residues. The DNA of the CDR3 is TGTGCCAGCAGTCTCGGGAGCGGGAGGGCCCTAGATGAGCAGTTCTTC. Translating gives CASSLGSGRALDEQFF.

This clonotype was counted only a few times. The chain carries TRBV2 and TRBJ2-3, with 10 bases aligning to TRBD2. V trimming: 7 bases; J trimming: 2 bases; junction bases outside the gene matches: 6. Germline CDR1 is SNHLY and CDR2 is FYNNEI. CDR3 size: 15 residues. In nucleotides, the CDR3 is TGTGCCAGCAACCCGGGACTAGCGAACACAGATACGCAGTATTTT. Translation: CASNPGLANTDTQYF.

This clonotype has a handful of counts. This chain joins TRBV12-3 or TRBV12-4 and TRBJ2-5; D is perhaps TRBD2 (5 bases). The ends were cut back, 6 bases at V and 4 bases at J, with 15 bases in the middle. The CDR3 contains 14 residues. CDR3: CASSPGRVGETQYF. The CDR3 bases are TGTGCCAGCAGCCCTGGGCGGGTAGGAGAGACCCAGTACTTC.

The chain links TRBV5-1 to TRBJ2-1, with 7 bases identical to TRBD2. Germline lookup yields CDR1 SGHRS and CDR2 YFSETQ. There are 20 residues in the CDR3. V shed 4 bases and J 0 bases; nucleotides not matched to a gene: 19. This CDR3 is CASSLKVKVPRGSSYNEQFF. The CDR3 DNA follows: TGCGCCAGCAGCCTCAAGGTCAAGGTGCCGCGCGGGAGCTCCTACAATGAGCAGTTCTTC. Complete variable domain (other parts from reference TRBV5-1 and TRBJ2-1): KAGVTQTPRYLIKTRGQQVTLSCSPISGHRSVSWYQQTPGQGLQFLFEYFSETQRNKGNFPGRFSGRQFSNSRSEMNVSTLELGDSALYLCASSLKVKVPRGSSYNEQFFGPGTRLTVL.

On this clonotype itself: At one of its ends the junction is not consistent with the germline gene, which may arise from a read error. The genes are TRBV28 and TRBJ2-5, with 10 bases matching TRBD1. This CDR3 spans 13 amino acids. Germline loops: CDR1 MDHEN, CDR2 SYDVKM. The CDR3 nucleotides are TGTACCAGCAGTTGGACAGGGGGAGAGACCCAGTACTTC. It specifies CTSSWTGGETQYF.

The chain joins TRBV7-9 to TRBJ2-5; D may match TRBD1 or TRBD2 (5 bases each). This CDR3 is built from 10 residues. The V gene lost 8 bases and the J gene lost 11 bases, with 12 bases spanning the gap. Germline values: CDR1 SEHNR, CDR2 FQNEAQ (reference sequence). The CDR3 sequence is CASGTARQYF. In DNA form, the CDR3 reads TGTGCCAGCGGGACCGCTAGGCAGTACTTC.

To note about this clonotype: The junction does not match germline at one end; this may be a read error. This chain's CDR3 is CSVHDSYSYTF. Here the CDR3 DNA reads TGCAGCGTACACGACAGCTATAGCTACACCTTC. This sequence joins TRBV29-1 and TRBJ1-2, with a possible D match to TRBD1 (5 bases). CDR1 and CDR2 (germline): SQVTM, ANQGSEA. CDR3 length equals 11 residues. Drawing the rest from reference TRBV29-1 and TRBJ1-2, the complete variable domain is SAVISQKPSRDICQRGTSLTIQCQVDSQVTMMFWYRQQPGQSLTLIATANQGSEATYESGFVIDKFPISRPNLTFSTLTVSNMSPEDSSIYLCSVHDSYSYTFGSGTRLTVV.

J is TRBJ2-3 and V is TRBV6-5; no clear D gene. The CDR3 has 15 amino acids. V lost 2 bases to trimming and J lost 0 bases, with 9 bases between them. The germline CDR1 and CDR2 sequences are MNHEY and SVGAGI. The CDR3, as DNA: TGTGCCAGCAGTTACGCGGCGGCTAGCACAGATACGCAGTATTTT. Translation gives CASSYAAASTDTQYF.

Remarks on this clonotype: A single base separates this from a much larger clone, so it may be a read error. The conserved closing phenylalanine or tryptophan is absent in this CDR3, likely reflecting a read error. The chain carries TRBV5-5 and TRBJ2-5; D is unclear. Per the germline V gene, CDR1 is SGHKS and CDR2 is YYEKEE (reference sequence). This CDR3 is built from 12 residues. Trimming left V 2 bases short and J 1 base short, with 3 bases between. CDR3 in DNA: TGTGCCAGCAGCTTAGTCCAAGAGACCCAGTACTGC. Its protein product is CASSLVQETQYC.

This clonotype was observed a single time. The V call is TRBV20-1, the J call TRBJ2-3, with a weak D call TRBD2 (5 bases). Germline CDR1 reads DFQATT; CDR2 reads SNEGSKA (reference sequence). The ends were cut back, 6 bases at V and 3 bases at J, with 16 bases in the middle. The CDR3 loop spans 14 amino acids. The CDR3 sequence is CSARTGLGTDTQYF. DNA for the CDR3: TGCAGTGCCAGGACTGGGTTGGGGACAGATACGCAGTATTTT.

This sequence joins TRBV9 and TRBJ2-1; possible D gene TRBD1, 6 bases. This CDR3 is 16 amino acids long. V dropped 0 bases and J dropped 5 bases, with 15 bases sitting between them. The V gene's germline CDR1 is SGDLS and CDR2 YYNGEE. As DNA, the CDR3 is TGTGCCAGCAGCGTAGTGGGGGCCTCCGGAAACAATGAGCAGTTCTTC. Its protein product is CASSVVGASGNNEQFF.

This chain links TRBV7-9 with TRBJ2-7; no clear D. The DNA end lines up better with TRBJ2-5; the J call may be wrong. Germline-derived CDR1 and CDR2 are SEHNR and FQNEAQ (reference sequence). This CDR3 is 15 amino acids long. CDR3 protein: CASSLPLNGQETQYF. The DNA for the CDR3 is TGTGCCAGCAGCTTACCGCTAAACGGACAAGAGACCCAGTACTTC.

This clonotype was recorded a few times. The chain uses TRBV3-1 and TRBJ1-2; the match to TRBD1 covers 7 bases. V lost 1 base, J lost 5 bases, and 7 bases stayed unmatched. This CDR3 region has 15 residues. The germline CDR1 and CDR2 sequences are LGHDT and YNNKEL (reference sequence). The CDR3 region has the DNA TGTGCCAGCAGCCAAGGGGACAGCAAGCTTTATGGCTACACCTTC. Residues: CASSQGDSKLYGYTF.

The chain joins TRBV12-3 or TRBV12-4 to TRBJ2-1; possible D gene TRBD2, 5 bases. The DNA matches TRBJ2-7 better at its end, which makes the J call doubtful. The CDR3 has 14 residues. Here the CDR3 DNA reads TGTGCCAGCAGTTTACGAGGGTACTCCTACGAGCAGTACTTC. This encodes CASSLRGYSYEQYF.

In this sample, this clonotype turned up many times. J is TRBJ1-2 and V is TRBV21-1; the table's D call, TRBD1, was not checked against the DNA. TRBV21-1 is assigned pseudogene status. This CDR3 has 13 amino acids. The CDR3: CASSKKTVYGYTF. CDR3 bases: TGTGCCAGCAGCAAAAAGACAGTTTATGGCTACACCTTC.

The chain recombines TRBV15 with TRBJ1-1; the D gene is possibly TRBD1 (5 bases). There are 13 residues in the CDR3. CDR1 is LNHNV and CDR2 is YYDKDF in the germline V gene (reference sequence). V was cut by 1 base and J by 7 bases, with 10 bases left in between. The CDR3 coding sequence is TGTGCCACCAGCAGAGGGGACGGTCGTGAAGCTTTCTTT. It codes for CATSRGDGREAFF.

The CDR3 protein is CASSWTVSSYEQYF. CDR3 in DNA: TGTGCCAGCAGTTGGACGGTGAGCTCCTACGAGCAGTACTTC. The gene calls are TRBV27 and TRBJ2-7; D gene ambiguous. CDR1 is MNHEY and CDR2 is SMNVEV in the germline V gene (reference sequence). V was pared by 4 bases and J by 0 bases, with 10 bases between. The CDR3 length is 14 residues.

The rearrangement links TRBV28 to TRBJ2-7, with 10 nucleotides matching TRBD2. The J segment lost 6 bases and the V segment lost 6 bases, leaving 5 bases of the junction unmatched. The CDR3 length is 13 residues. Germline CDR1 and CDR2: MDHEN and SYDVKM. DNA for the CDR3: TGTGCCAGCAGGGGGACTAGCGTCGGCGAGCAGTACTTC. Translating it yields CASRGTSVGEQYF.

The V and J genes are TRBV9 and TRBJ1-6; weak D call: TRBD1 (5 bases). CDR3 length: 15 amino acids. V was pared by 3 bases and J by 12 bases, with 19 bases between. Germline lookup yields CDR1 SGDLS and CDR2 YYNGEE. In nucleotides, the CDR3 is TGTGCCAGCAGCGAAAAAGGGGACGTCACCCAACCCCTCCACTTT. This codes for CASSEKGDVTQPLHF.

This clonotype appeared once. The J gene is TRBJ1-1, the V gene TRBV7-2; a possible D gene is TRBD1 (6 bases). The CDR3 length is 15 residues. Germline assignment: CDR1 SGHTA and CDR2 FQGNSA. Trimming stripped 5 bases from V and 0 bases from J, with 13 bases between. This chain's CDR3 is CASSVGGNLNTEAFF. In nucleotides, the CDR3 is TGTGCCAGCAGCGTAGGGGGTAACCTGAACACTGAAGCTTTCTTT.